The clone carrying this T cell receptor beta chain was found a few times. Time point noted: after dendritic cell vaccination, including at tumor progression/relapse. Clones were sequenced by immunoSEQ multiplex PCR, and TCRdb holds only the in-frame ones, with some missing. The profile shows approximately 110,000 clones, around 87% of them singletons. The data stem from a study of glioma-infiltrating T cells after dendritic cell vaccination. Study in general: Dendritic cell vaccination trial patients had either newly diagnosed or recurrent glioblastoma. Autologous tumor lysate-pulsed dendritic cell vaccination was given between about 2003 and 2012. At biweekly intervals, patients got three intradermal dendritic cell vaccine injections.

This TCR was sampled from a human donor with glioblastoma. This sample comprised blood, obtained after dendritic cell vaccination.

CDR3 DNA: TGTGCCAGCACGACACCACCGCAGGAATACACCTTC. Protein product: CASTTPPQEYTF. The chain has TRBV2 and TRBJ1-2, with no clear D. Trimming took 7 bases from V and 11 from J, leaving 17 bases between them. Germline-derived CDR1 and CDR2 are SNHLY and FYNNEI. The CDR3 has 12 residues. Based on the CDR3 plus reference TRBV2 and TRBJ1-2, the full variable domain is EPEVTQTPSHQVTQMGQEVILRCVPISNHLYFYWYRQILGQKVEFLVSFYNNEISEKSEIFDDQFSVERPDGSNFTLKIRSTKLEDSAMYFCASTTPPQEYTFGSGTRLTVV.